Sequencing of this T cell receptor beta chain was carried out in a study of T cell repertoires in cytomegalovirus infection. Study-wide background: A matching HLA type, together with CMV infection, was signaled by public TCR beta signatures.

Germline CDR1 is MNHEY and CDR2 is SVGEGT. The CDR3 consists of 12 residues. TCRdb analysed the reads with MiXCR anew, one entry per CDR3 protein. This table holds about 230,000 distinct CDR3 sequences, approximately 22% found once. Points from the study as a whole: HLA-C-restricted CMV clonotypes gave the most frequent clonotype in two of eight donors. Cumulative public TCR beta family frequency identified CMV carriers with the relevant HLA.

Concerning this clonotype: Its antigen is not identified. This may arise from a read error, as a much more abundant clone is one base away.

The material sequenced was CD8+ T cells from PBMCs. V gene TRBV6-2 or TRBV6-3 combines with J gene TRBJ2-7; D not resolved. This sequence was found in a human donor in good health (CMV status not recorded). Some clones in this sample may be carry-over from other donors' samples. The CDR3 DNA follows: TGTGCCAACAGTTACTCGTGGGACGAGCAGTACTTC. Amino acids: CANSYSWDEQYF.